What follows describes a single T cell receptor (beta chain). The data were taken from a study of T cells in narcolepsy. Germline loops: CDR1 SQVTM, CDR2 ANQGSEA. This CDR3 comprises 14 residues. V shed 6 bases and J 2 bases; nucleotides not matched to a gene: 7. Profiled with immunoSEQ multiplex PCR; TCRdb holds only in-frame clones, not every one. The data contain about 29,000 clones, 87% of them singletons. The clonotype was recovered from a human donor in good health. Sequencing was carried out using memory (CD45RA-) CD4+ T cells from blood. V usage is TRBV29-1 and J usage is TRBJ2-3; the match to TRBD1 covers 8 bases. In DNA, the CDR3 is TGCAGCGTCAACGGACAGGGAGTCACAGATACGCAGTATTTT. Protein sequence: CSVNGQGVTDTQYF.